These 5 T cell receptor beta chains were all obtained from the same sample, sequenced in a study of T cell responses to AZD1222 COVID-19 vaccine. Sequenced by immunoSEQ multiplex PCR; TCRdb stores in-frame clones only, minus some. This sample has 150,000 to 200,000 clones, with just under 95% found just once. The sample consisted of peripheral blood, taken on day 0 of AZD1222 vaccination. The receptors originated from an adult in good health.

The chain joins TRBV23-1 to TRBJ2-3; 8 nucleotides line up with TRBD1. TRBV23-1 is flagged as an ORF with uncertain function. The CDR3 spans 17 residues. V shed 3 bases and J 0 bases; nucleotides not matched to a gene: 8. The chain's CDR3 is CASSHSGRTGSTDTQYF. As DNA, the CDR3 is TGCGCCAGCAGTCATTCGGGGCGGACAGGGAGCACAGATACGCAGTATTTT.

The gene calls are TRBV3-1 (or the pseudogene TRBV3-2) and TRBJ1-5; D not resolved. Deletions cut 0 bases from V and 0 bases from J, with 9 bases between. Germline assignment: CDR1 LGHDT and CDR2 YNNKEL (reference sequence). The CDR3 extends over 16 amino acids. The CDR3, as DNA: TGTGCCAGCAGCCAAGACTCGCTTCGTAGCAATCAGCCCCAGCATTTT. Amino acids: CASSQDSLRSNQPQHF.

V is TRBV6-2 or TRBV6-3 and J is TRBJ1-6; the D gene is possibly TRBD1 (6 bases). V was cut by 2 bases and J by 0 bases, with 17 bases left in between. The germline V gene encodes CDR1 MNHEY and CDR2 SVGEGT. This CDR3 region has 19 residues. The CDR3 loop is CASSYPGHWESSYNSPLHF. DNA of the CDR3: TGTGCCAGCAGTTACCCGGGACATTGGGAGAGCTCCTATAATTCACCCCTCCACTTT.

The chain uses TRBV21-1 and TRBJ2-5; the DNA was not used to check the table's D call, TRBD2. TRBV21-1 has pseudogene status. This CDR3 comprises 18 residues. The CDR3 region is CASSNRIPSGALQETQYF. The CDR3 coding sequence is TGTGCCAGCAGCAACAGGATCCCAAGCGGGGCCCTCCAAGAGACCCAGTACTTC.

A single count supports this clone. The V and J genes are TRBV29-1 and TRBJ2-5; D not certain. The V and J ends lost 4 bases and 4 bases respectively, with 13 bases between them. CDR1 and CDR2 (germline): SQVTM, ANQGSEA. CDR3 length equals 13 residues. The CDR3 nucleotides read TGCAGCGTTGTGATGGGGTTGGGAGAGACCCAGTACTTC. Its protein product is CSVVMGLGETQYF.